The clone carrying this T cell receptor (beta chain) has just a few counts. Its antigen is unidentified. The authors sorted CD4+ naive, central memory, regulatory and stem cell-like memory cells via CD45RO/CCR7/CD25/CD127/CD95/CD27. Post-sort purity exceeded 95% for all sorted populations. The data originate from a study of beta chain features in type 1 diabetes. Notes on the study in general: All four CD4+ subsets from Type 1 diabetes patients carried moderately but significantly shorter TCRB CDR3s.

The whole isolated RNA underwent reverse transcription, so sequencing captured expressed TCRB transcripts. Naive, central memory and regulatory T cell samples averaged approximately 3.5 million immunoSEQ reads each. The protocol was immunoSEQ multiplex PCR, while the TCRdb copy is restricted to in-frame clones and leaves out a portion. This sample yields about 350,000 clones, of which around 20% are seen a single time; around 0.044% belongs to the top ten. The CDR3 runs to 19 residues. V shed 0 bases and J shed 0 bases, with 21 bases lying between them. The germline CDR1 and CDR2 sequences are MNHNS and SASEGT.

The sequence derives from a woman aged 18-29 years in good health. V and J are TRBV6-1 and TRBJ2-7, with a possible D match to TRBD1 (6 bases). The sample consisted of naive CD4+ T cells from blood. The CDR3 reads CASSEAGWNRQVSSYEQYF. The CDR3 nucleotides are TGTGCCAGCAGTGAAGCAGGGTGGAACAGACAGGTGAGCTCCTACGAGCAGTACTTC.